Listed here are 15 T cell receptor beta chains from one sample, sequenced in a study of T-cell reconstitution after alpha-beta-depleted transplantation in children. Preparation of the TCRbeta library used unique molecular identifiers. TCRdb independently ran MiXCR on the PCR reads; one entry per CDR3 protein. Among 250,000 to 350,000 distinct CDR3 sequences, 9.9% were seen once, and the ten largest hold 9.5% to 13%. This specimen consisted of PBMCs from the stem cell graft donor, obtained from the stem cell graft. All receptors come from a human donor who donated a stem cell graft to a child with SCID.

In this sample, this clonotype turned up many times. The V call is TRBV11-1, the J call TRBJ2-2; 8 bases are a match to TRBD1. From germline, CDR1 is SGHAT and CDR2 FQDESV (reference sequence). V dropped 2 bases and J dropped 1; count of bases not matched to a gene: 6. The CDR3 consists of 17 residues. In DNA, the CDR3 is TGTGCCAGCAGCTTATCGTCTGACAGGGGGAACACCGGGGAGCTGTTTTTT. Protein product: CASSLSSDRGNTGELFF. Supplemented by reference TRBV11-1 and TRBJ2-2, the full variable domain reads EAEVAQSPRYKITEKSQAVAFWCDPISGHATLYWYRQILGQGPELLVQFQDESVVDDSQLPKDRFSAERLKGVDSTLKIQPAELGDSAMYLCASSLSSDRGNTGELFFGEGSRLTVL.

A few counts support this clonotype. V gene TRBV11-2 combines with J gene TRBJ2-1, with 11 bases lining up with TRBD2. V shed 3 bases, J shed 4 bases, and the junction held 5 bases outside the gene matches. The CDR3 spans 16 residues. Germline CDR1 reads SGHAT; CDR2 reads FQNNGV. The CDR3 loop reads CASSFTSGGTYNEQFF. CDR3 DNA sequence: TGTGCCAGCAGCTTTACTAGCGGGGGCACTTACAATGAGCAGTTCTTC.

V is TRBV7-9 and J is TRBJ1-2; a weak D match, TRBD1 (5 bases). Trimming stripped 5 bases from V and 4 bases from J, with 14 bases between. This CDR3 is 14 amino acids long. In germline, CDR1 is SEHNR, CDR2 FQNEAQ (reference sequence). The CDR3 spells CASSPPGGTYGYTF. CDR3 nucleotides: TGTGCCAGCAGCCCACCCGGGGGAACCTATGGCTACACCTTC. Using reference TRBV7-9 and TRBJ1-2 for the parts outside the CDR3, the full variable domain is DTGVSQNPRHKITKRGQNVTFRCDPISEHNRLYWYRQTLGQGPEFLTYFQNEAQLEKSRLLSDRFSAERPKGSFSTLEIQRTEQGDSAMYLCASSPPGGTYGYTFGSGTRLTVV.

This clonotype has just a few counts. This rearrangement joins TRBV21-1 to TRBJ1-5; the D segment call TRBD1 is taken from the table without a DNA check. TRBV21-1 is a pseudogene. The CDR3 contains 14 residues. CDR3 coding DNA: TGTGCCAGCAGCAAAGCCCCAGGGTTTCAGCCCCAGCATTTT. Its protein product is CASSKAPGFQPQHF.

In its sample, this clonotype was seen many times. The gene calls are TRBV12-5 and TRBJ2-1; 7 bases agree with TRBD1. The CDR3 is 14 amino acids. The germline V gene encodes CDR1 LGHNT and CDR2 FRNRAP. The V gene end was trimmed by 7 bases and the J gene end by 2 bases; junction bases not matched to a gene: 5. CDR3 bases: TGTGCTAGTGCCCCAGGACAGGCCTACAATGAGCAGTTCTTC. It codes for CASAPGQAYNEQFF. The full variable domain, in which reference TRBV12-5 and TRBJ2-1 provide the parts outside the CDR3, is DARVTQTPRHKVTEMGQEVTMRCQPILGHNTVFWYRQTMMQGLELLAYFRNRAPLDDSGMPKDRFSAEMPDATLATLKIQPSEPRDSAVYFCASAPGQAYNEQFFGPGTRLTVL.

The J gene is TRBJ2-7, the V gene TRBV9; D not certain. The germline CDR1 and CDR2 sequences are SGDLS and YYNGEE. V gave up 0 bases and J gave up 5 bases, with 12 bases separating them. This CDR3 comprises 14 residues. The CDR3 reads CASSVGAGIHEQYF. CDR3 in DNA: TGTGCCAGCAGCGTAGGGGCAGGAATCCACGAGCAGTACTTC.

The chain couples TRBV20-1 to TRBJ1-1; tentatively, D is TRBD1 (5 bases). The CDR3 is 14 residues long. Deletions cut 3 bases from V and 4 bases from J, with 15 bases between. CDR1 is DFQATT and CDR2 is SNEGSKA in the germline V gene (reference sequence). CDR3 DNA sequence: TGCAGTGCTAGGGGGGGGGTAGCGGGCACTGAAGCTTTCTTT. It specifies CSARGGVAGTEAFF.

V and J are TRBV29-1 and TRBJ2-7, with D perhaps assigned TRBD1 or TRBD2 (5 bases each). This CDR3 region has 12 residues. Germline V lookup: CDR1 SQVTM, CDR2 ANQGSEA. V was cut by 2 bases and J by 7 bases, with 12 bases left in between. This CDR3 reads CSVETGTREQYF. Here the CDR3 DNA reads TGCAGCGTTGAAACCGGGACGAGAGAGCAGTACTTC.

This clonotype has a handful of counts. CDR3 DNA: TGTGCCAGCAGCTCCTCCATCGGAGGGTCGTCCTACGAGCAGTACTTC. Translation gives CASSSSIGGSSYEQYF. The chain uses TRBV7-9 and TRBJ2-7; D possibly corresponds to TRBD2 (6 bases). The CDR3 consists of 16 residues. Germline values: CDR1 SEHNR, CDR2 FQNEAQ (reference sequence). The V and J ends lost 4 bases and 1 base respectively, with 17 bases between them.

This clonotype has just a few counts. The chain couples TRBV4-2 to TRBJ2-3; 8 bases agree with TRBD2. The CDR3 runs to 12 residues. Losses at the gene ends were 4 bases for V and 15 bases for J; bases not matched to a gene: 9. Per germline, CDR1 LGHNA and CDR2 YNFKEQ. CDR3: CASSPGGGLKYF. The DNA for the CDR3 is TGTGCCAGCAGCCCAGGCGGGGGGCTCAAATATTTT.

This clonotype occurred a few times. This chain links TRBV3-1 with TRBJ2-7, with TRBD2 matching over 8 bases. There are 13 residues in the CDR3. The V segment lost 3 bases and the J segment 9 bases; nucleotides outside the gene matches: 7. Germline loops: CDR1 LGHDT, CDR2 YNNKEL (reference sequence). The CDR3 sequence is CASSHPSGGLQYF. DNA for the CDR3: TGTGCCAGCAGCCACCCTTCGGGGGGGTTGCAGTACTTC.

Only a few counts were recorded for this clonotype. This chain links TRBV5-8 with TRBJ2-7; no reliable D call. Germline CDR1 reads SGHTS; CDR2 reads YDEGEE. The CDR3 consists of 12 residues. V gave up 1 base and J gave up 6 bases, with 8 bases separating them. The CDR3 sequence: CASSLSTGEQYF. The CDR3 DNA follows: TGTGCCAGCAGCTTGAGTACGGGCGAGCAGTACTTC.

The chain joins TRBV5-1 to TRBJ2-2, with D possibly TRBD1 on 5 matching bases. V was trimmed by 0 bases and J by 0 bases, leaving 12 bases between them. CDR1 and CDR2 (germline): SGHRS, YFSETQ. This CDR3 is built from 17 residues. The CDR3 sequence: CASSLGIQVSNTGELFF. As DNA, the CDR3 is TGCGCCAGCAGCTTGGGAATACAGGTTTCGAACACCGGGGAGCTGTTTTTT.

A few counts support this clonotype. The CDR3 reads CASTRDSTDTQYF. The CDR3 nucleotides are TGTGCCAGCACTCGGGACAGCACAGATACGCAGTATTTT. This sequence joins TRBV6-6 and TRBJ2-3, with D possibly being TRBD1 or TRBD2 (5 bases each). V was trimmed by 7 bases and J by 0 bases, leaving 8 bases between them. CDR3 length: 13 amino acids. Germline-derived CDR1 and CDR2 are MNHNY and SVGAGI (reference sequence).

On this clonotype: It is unclear where the CDR3 begins or ends on the DNA, so no DNA is shown, and the CDR3 is as TCRdb lists it. The chain employs TRBV27 and TRBJ2-2; the D call in the table, TRBD1, was not verified against the DNA. The CDR3 is 14 amino acids long, termini counted. CDR1 and CDR2 (germline): MNHEY, SMNVEV (reference sequence). The CDR3 spells CASSLGGPPGSCFF.